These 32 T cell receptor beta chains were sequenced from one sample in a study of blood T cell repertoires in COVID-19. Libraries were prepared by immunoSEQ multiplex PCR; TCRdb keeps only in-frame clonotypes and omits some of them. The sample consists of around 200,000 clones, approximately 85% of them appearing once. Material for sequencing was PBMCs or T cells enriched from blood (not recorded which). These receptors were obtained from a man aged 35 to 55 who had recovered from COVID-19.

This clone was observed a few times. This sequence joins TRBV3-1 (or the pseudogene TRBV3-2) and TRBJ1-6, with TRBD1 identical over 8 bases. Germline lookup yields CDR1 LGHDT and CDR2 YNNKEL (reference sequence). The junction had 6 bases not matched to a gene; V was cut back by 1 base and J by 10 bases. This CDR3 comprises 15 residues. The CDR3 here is CASSQVGTGPSPLHF. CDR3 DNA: TGTGCCAGCAGCCAAGTAGGGACAGGCCCCTCACCCCTCCACTTT.

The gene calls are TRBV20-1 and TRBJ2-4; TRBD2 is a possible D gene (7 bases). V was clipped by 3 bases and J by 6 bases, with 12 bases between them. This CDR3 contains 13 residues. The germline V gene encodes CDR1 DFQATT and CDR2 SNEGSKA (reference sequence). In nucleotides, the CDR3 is TGCAGTGCTAGTTGGGAGGGGGGAAACATTCAGTACTTC. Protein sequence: CSASWEGGNIQYF.

CDR3 sequence: CASSWGTGEGRYSPLHF. The CDR3 bases are TGCGCCAGCAGCTGGGGGACAGGGGAAGGAAGGTACTCACCCCTCCACTTT. The chain uses TRBV5-1 and TRBJ1-6; 10 nucleotides line up with TRBD1. Germline-derived CDR1 and CDR2 are SGHRS and YFSETQ. This CDR3 is built from 17 residues. The V and J ends lost 3 bases and 10 bases, in that order; junction bases with no gene match: 13.

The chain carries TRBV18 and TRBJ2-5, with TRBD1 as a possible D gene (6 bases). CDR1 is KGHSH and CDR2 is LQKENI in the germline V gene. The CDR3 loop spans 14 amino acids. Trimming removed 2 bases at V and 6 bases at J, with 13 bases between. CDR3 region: CASSPEGEPKTQYF. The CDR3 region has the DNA TGTGCCAGCTCACCAGAGGGGGAACCTAAGACCCAGTACTTC.

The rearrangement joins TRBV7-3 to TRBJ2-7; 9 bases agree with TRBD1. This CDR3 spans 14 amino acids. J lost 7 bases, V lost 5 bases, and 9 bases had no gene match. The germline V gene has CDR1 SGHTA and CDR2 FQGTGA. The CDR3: CASSSSTGGGEQYF. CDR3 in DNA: TGTGCCAGCAGCAGCTCAACAGGGGGCGGAGAGCAGTACTTC.

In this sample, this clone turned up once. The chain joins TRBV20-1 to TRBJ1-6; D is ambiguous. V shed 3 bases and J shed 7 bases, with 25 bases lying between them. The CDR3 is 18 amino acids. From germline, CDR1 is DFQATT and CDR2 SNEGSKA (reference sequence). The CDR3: CSASPSAGRPTLNSPLHF. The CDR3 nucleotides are TGCAGTGCTAGTCCTTCTGCGGGCAGGCCCACCTTAAATTCACCCCTCCACTTT.

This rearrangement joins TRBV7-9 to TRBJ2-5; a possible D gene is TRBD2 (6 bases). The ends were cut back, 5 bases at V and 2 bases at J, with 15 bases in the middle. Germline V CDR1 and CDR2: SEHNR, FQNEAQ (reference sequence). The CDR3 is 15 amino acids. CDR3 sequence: CASSGGGWVQETQYF. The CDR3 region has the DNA TGTGCCAGCAGCGGGGGAGGTTGGGTGCAAGAGACCCAGTACTTC.

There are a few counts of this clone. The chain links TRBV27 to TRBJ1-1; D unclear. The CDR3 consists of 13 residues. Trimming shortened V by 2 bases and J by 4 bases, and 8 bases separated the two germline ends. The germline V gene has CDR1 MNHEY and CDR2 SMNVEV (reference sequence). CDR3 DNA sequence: TGTGCCAGCAGTTTACACAGCCTCACTGAAGCTTTCTTT. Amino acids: CASSLHSLTEAFF.

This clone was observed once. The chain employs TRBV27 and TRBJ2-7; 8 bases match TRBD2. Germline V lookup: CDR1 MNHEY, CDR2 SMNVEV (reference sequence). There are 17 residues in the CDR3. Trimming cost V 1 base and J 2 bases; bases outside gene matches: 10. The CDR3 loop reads CASSLYSPGGATYEQYF. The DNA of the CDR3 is TGTGCCAGCAGTTTATATTCCCCGGGGGGGGCTACCTACGAGCAGTACTTC.

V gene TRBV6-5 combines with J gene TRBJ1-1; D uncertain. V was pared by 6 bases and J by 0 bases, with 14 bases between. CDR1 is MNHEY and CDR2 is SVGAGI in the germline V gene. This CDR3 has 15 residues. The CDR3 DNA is TGTGCCAGCAGACCCTGGGAGGGCCTGAACACTGAAGCTTTCTTT. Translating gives CASRPWEGLNTEAFF.

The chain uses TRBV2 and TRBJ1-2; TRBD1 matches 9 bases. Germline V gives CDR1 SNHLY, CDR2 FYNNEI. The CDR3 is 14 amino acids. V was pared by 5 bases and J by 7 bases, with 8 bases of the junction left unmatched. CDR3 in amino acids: CASSPDRGTSGYTF. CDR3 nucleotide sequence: TGTGCCAGCAGTCCCGACAGGGGGACGTCTGGCTACACCTTC. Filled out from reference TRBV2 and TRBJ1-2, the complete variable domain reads EPEVTQTPSHQVTQMGQEVILRCVPISNHLYFYWYRQILGQKVEFLVSFYNNEISEKSEIFDDQFSVERPDGSNFTLKIRSTKLEDSAMYFCASSPDRGTSGYTFGSGTRLTVV.

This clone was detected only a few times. As DNA, the CDR3 is TGTGCCAGCAGCGCCGGACAGCCTTATGGCTACACCTTC. Translating it yields CASSAGQPYGYTF. The rearrangement joins TRBV9 to TRBJ1-2; perhaps TRBD1 as D (6 bases). V was clipped by 3 bases and J by 5 bases, with 11 bases between them. This CDR3 region has 13 residues. CDR1 SGDLS and CDR2 YYNGEE come from the germline V gene.

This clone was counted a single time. Here the CDR3 reads CASSLNYGYTF. DNA for the CDR3: TGTGCCAGCAGCCTAAATTATGGCTACACCTTC. The rearrangement uses TRBV3-1 (or the pseudogene TRBV3-2) and TRBJ1-2; D is undetermined. This CDR3 has 11 amino acids. Germline V gene sequence: CDR1 LGHDT, CDR2 YNNKEL (reference sequence). The V end was cut by 4 bases, the J end by 5 bases, with 5 bases between.

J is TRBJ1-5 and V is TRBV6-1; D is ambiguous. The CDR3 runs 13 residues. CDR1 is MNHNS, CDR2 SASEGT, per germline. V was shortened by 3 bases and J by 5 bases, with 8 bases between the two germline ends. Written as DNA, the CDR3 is TGTGCCAGCAGTGAGCGGGATTATCAGCCCCAGCATTTT. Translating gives CASSERDYQPQHF.

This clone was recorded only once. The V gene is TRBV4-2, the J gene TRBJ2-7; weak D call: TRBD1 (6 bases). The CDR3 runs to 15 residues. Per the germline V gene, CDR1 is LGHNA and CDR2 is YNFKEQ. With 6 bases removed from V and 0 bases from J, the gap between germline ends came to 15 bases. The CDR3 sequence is CASRSRQVSSYEQYF. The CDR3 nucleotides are TGTGCCAGCAGATCCAGACAGGTGAGCTCCTACGAGCAGTACTTC.

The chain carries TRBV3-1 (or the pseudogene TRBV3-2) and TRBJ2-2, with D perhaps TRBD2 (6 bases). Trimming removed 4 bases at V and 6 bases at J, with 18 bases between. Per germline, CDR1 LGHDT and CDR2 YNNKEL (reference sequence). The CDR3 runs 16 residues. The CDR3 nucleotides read TGTGCCAGCAGCCCTGGGTCGGGCGGGGACGCCGGGGAGCTGTTTTTT. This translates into CASSPGSGGDAGELFF.

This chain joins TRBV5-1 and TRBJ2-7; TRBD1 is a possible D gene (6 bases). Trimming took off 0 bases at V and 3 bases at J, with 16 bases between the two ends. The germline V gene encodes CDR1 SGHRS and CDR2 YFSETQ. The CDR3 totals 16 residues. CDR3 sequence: CASSLALDRDYYEQYF. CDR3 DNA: TGCGCCAGCAGCTTGGCCTTGGACAGAGACTACTACGAGCAGTACTTC. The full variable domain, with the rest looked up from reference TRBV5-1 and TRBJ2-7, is KAGVTQTPRYLIKTRGQQVTLSCSPISGHRSVSWYQQTPGQGLQFLFEYFSETQRNKGNFPGRFSGRQFSNSRSEMNVSTLELGDSALYLCASSLALDRDYYEQYFGPGTRLTVT.

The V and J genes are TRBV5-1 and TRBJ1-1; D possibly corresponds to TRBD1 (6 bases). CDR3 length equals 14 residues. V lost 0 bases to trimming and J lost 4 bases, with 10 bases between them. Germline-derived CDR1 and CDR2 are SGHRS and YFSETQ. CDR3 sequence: CASSLDRASTEAFF. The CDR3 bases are TGCGCCAGCAGCTTGGACAGGGCGAGCACTGAAGCTTTCTTT.

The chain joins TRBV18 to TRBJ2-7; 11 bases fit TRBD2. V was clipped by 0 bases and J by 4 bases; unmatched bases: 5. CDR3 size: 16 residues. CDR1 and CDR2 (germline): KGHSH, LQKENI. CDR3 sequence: CASSPPYGTSGYEQYF. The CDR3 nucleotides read TGTGCCAGCTCACCACCGTACGGGACTAGCGGATACGAGCAGTACTTC. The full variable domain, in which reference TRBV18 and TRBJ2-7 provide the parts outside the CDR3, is NAGVMQNPRHLVRRRGQEARLRCSPMKGHSHVYWYRQLPEEGLKFMVYLQKENIIDESGMPKERFSAEFPKEGPSILRIQQVVRGDSAAYFCASSPPYGTSGYEQYFGPGTRLTVT.

This chain's CDR3 is CASSKELRDRYEQYF. CDR3 DNA sequence: TGTGCCAGCAGTAAAGAGCTCAGGGACAGGTACGAGCAGTACTTC. The chain uses TRBV5-6 and TRBJ2-7, with TRBD1 matching 8 bases. V lost 5 bases to trimming and J lost 4 bases; unmatched junction nucleotides: 11. Germline values: CDR1 SGHDT, CDR2 YYEEEE. The CDR3 contains 15 residues.

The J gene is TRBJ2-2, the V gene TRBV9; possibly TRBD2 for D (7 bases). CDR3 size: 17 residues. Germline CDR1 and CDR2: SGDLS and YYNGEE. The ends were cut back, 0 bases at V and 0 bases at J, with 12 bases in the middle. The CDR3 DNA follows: TGTGCCAGCAGCGTAGCGGGGGCGGGAGCGAACACCGGGGAGCTGTTTTTT. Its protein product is CASSVAGAGANTGELFF.

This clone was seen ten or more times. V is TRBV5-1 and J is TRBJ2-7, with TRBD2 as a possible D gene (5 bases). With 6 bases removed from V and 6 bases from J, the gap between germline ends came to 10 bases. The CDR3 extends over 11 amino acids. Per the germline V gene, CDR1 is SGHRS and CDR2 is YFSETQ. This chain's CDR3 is CASKAETEQYF. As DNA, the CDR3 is TGCGCCAGCAAAGCGGAAACCGAGCAGTACTTC.

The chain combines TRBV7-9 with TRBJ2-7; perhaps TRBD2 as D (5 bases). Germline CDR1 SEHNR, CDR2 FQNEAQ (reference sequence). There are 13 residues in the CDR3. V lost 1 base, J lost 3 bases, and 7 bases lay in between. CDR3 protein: CASSLGTGYEQYF. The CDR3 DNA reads TGTGCCAGCAGCTTAGGGACTGGCTACGAGCAGTACTTC.

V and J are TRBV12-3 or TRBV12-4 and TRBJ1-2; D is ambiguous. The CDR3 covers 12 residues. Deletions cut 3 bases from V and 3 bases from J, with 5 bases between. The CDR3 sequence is CASSFPYYGYTF. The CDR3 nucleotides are TGTGCCAGCAGTTTCCCCTACTATGGCTACACCTTC.

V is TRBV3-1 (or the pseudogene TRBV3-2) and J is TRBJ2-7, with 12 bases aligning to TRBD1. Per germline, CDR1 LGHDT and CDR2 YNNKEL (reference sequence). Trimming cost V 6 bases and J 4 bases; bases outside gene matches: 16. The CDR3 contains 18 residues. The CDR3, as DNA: TGTGCCAGCAGAAATTCGGCGGGGACAGGGGGCTTGGGGTACGAGCAGTACTTC. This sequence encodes CASRNSAGTGGLGYEQYF.

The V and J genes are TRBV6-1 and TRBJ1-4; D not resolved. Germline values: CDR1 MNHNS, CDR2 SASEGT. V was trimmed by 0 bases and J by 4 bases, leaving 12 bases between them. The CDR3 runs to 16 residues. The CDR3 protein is CASSEAVGWSNEKLFF. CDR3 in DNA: TGTGCCAGCAGTGAAGCGGTGGGTTGGAGTAATGAAAAACTGTTTTTT.

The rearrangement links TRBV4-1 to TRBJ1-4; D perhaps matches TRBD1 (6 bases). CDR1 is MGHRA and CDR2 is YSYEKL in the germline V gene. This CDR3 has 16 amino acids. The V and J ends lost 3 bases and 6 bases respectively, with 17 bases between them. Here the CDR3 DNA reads TGCGCCAGCAGCCACCTACAGGGACGGCCTTATGAAAAACTGTTTTTT. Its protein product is CASSHLQGRPYEKLFF.

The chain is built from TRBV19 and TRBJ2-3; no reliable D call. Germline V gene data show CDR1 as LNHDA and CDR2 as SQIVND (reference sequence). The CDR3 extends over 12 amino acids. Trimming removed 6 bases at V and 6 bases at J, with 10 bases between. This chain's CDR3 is CASSLSADTQYF. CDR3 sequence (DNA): TGTGCCAGTAGCCTCTCAGCGGATACGCAGTATTTT.

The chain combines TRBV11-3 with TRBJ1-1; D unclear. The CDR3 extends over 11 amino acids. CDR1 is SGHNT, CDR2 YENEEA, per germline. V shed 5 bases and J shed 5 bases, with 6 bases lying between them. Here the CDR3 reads CASSPLTEAFF. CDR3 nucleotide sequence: TGTGCCAGCAGCCCATTGACTGAAGCTTTCTTT.

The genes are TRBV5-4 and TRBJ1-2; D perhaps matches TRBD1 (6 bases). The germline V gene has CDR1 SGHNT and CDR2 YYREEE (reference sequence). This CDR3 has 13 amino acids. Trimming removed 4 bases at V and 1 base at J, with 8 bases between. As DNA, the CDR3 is TGTGCCAGCAGCAGGACAGATAACTATGGCTACACCTTC. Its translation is CASSRTDNYGYTF.

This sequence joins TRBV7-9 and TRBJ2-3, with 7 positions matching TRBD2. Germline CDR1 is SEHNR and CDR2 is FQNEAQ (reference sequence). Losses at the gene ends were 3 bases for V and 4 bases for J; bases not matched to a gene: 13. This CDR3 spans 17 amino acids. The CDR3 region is CASSLGLTSRKSDTQYF. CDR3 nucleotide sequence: TGTGCCAGCAGCTTGGGGTTGACTAGCAGGAAGTCAGATACGCAGTATTTT.

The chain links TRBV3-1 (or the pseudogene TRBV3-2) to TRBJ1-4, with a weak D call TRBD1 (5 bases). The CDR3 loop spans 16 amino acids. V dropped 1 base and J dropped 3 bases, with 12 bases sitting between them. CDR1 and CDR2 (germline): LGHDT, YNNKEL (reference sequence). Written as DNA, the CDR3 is TGTGCCAGCAGCCAAGGCTGGTCAGGGTCTAATGAAAAACTGTTTTTT. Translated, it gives CASSQGWSGSNEKLFF.